A single sample gave rise to the 31 T cell receptor beta chains below, sequenced in a study of cytomegalovirus exposure and HLA in healthy donors. The study ran its PCR with 60 Vbeta and 13 Jbeta primers. Sequencing used immunoSEQ multiplex PCR; TCRdb keeps in-frame clones, though not all of them. Among about 100,000 clones listed, 82% were seen once. Sequencing input: PBMCs. All receptors come from a man younger than 45 in good health and CMV-seropositive.

The CDR3 spells CASSLGDRVHEQYF. In DNA, the CDR3 is TGTGCCAGCAGCTTGGGGGACAGGGTCCACGAGCAGTACTTC. V gene TRBV5-4 combines with J gene TRBJ2-7; 9 bases map to TRBD1. Germline V gene sequence: CDR1 SGHNT, CDR2 YYREEE (reference sequence). Unmatched junction bases numbered 3, after V lost 0 bases and J lost 5 bases. The CDR3 consists of 14 residues.

The rearrangement uses TRBV6-5 and TRBJ2-5, with 7 nucleotides matching TRBD1. Germline CDR1 reads MNHEY; CDR2 reads SVGAGI. The CDR3 spans 12 residues. V lost 7 bases, J lost 3 bases, and 2 bases stayed unmatched. The CDR3 reads CASTGQKETQYF. CDR3 in DNA: TGTGCCAGCACGGGACAGAAAGAGACCCAGTACTTC.

The rearrangement joins TRBV2 to TRBJ2-7, with D possibly matching TRBD1 (5 bases). The CDR3 spans 13 residues. The V gene lost 6 bases and the J gene lost 7 bases, with 16 bases spanning the gap. CDR1 SNHLY and CDR2 FYNNEI come from the germline V gene. The CDR3 sequence is CASRGRDRPEQYF. CDR3 nucleotide sequence: TGTGCCAGCAGGGGCAGGGATCGTCCGGAGCAGTACTTC.

The sample holds a few counts of this clone. The chain combines TRBV7-2 with TRBJ1-3; tentative D call: TRBD1 (5 bases). The ends were cut back, 2 bases at V and 2 bases at J, with 16 bases in the middle. Germline V lookup: CDR1 SGHTA, CDR2 FQGNSA. This CDR3 contains 17 residues. CDR3: CASSLSQGGGTGNTIYF. CDR3 bases: TGTGCCAGCAGCTTATCGCAGGGCGGGGGAACTGGAAACACCATATATTTT.

The V call is TRBV6-6, the J call TRBJ2-7; tentative D call: TRBD1 (5 bases). In germline, CDR1 is MNHNY, CDR2 SVGAGI (reference sequence). This CDR3 region has 13 residues. Deletions cut 6 bases from V and 0 bases from J, with 9 bases between. CDR3 loop: CASSDQGSYEQYF. CDR3 sequence (DNA): TGTGCCAGCAGCGACCAGGGCTCCTACGAGCAGTACTTC.

This clone was picked up a small number of times. The rearrangement links TRBV7-6 to TRBJ2-5; 8 positions agree with TRBD1. The DNA matches TRBJ2-7 better at its end, which makes the J call doubtful. CDR3 length: 14 amino acids. Per the germline V gene, CDR1 is SGHVS and CDR2 is FNYEAQ. Written as DNA, the CDR3 is TGTGCCAGCACCAACGGACAGGGTCCCTACGAGCAGTACTTC. Its translation: CASTNGQGPYEQYF.

Here the CDR3 DNA reads TGTGCCAGCGGGGGGACGGGGAACACTGAAGCTTTCTTT. Translated: CASGGTGNTEAFF. The rearrangement uses TRBV2 and TRBJ1-1; maybe TRBD1 (5 bases). Germline lookup yields CDR1 SNHLY and CDR2 FYNNEI. The CDR3 covers 13 residues. The germline V and J ends were trimmed by 8 bases and 1 base, with 11 bases remaining between them.

The rearrangement links TRBV7-3 to TRBJ2-1; D perhaps matches TRBD2 (6 bases). The CDR3 contains 15 residues. V was cut by 3 bases and J by 5 bases, with 14 bases left in between. Germline V gives CDR1 SGHTA, CDR2 FQGTGA. As DNA, the CDR3 is TGTGCCAGCAGCTTGGTCGGGGGTCAAGACAATGAGCAGTTCTTC. Its protein product is CASSLVGGQDNEQFF.

The gene calls are TRBV5-1 and TRBJ1-1; tentatively, D is TRBD1 (6 bases). V lost 2 bases to trimming and J lost 1 base, with 9 bases between them. Germline lookup yields CDR1 SGHRS and CDR2 YFSETQ. The CDR3 is made up of 14 amino acids. DNA for the CDR3: TGCGCCAGCAGCTTCCAGGGACAGAACACTGAAGCTTTCTTT. Its protein product is CASSFQGQNTEAFF.

J is TRBJ2-5 and V is TRBV29-1; D might be TRBD2 (5 bases). V was pared by 6 bases and J by 5 bases, with 22 bases between. This CDR3 region has 15 residues. Looked up from germline, CDR1 is SQVTM and CDR2 is ANQGSEA. CDR3 sequence: CSVQFATGRGETQYF. The DNA for the CDR3 is TGCAGCGTCCAATTTGCGACTGGAAGAGGGGAGACCCAGTACTTC.

The chain carries TRBV27 and TRBJ1-2; 10 bases fit TRBD1. The CDR3 has 15 amino acids. Per germline, CDR1 MNHEY and CDR2 SMNVEV (reference sequence). V lost 6 bases and J lost 4; bases outside the gene matches: 8. CDR3 sequence reads: CASRRQGAYGYGYTF. CDR3 DNA sequence: TGTGCCAGCAGACGACAGGGGGCGTACGGCTATGGCTACACCTTC.

This chain joins TRBV7-2 and TRBJ1-2, with D maybe TRBD1 (5 bases). The CDR3 runs 12 residues. V was cut by 5 bases and J by 4 bases, with 8 bases left in between. In germline, CDR1 is SGHTA, CDR2 FQGNSA. The CDR3 sequence is CASSPQGYGYTF. For the CDR3, the DNA is TGTGCCAGCAGCCCCCAGGGCTATGGCTACACCTTC.

This clone has just a few counts. The chain uses TRBV7-9 and TRBJ1-1, with a weak D call TRBD1 (6 bases). The CDR3 loop spans 15 amino acids. In germline, CDR1 is SEHNR, CDR2 FQNEAQ (reference sequence). V was pared by 4 bases and J by 4 bases, with 16 bases between. CDR3: CASSSPQGISTEAFF. The CDR3 DNA sequence: TGTGCCAGCAGCTCACCACAGGGAATCAGCACTGAAGCTTTCTTT.

This chain links TRBV10-3 with TRBJ2-3, with 8 nucleotides matching TRBD2. V shed 6 bases, J shed 6 bases, and the junction held 11 bases outside the gene matches. The V gene's germline CDR1 is ENHRY and CDR2 SYGVKD. The CDR3 is made up of 15 amino acids. The CDR3 DNA sequence: TGTGCCATCAGAACCACGGGGGGGCGTGTGGATACGCAGTATTTT. Its protein product is CAIRTTGGRVDTQYF.

The rearrangement links TRBV5-6 to TRBJ2-5; tentatively, D is TRBD1 (6 bases). CDR3 length: 14 amino acids. In germline, CDR1 is SGHDT, CDR2 YYEEEE. Trimming stripped 4 bases from V and 5 bases from J, with 15 bases between. This CDR3 is CASSIQGWKETQYF. Here the CDR3 DNA reads TGTGCCAGCAGCATACAGGGTTGGAAGGAGACCCAGTACTTC.

This clone has just a few counts. The rearrangement joins TRBV6-1 to TRBJ1-5; D possibly corresponds to TRBD1 (6 bases). Deletions cut 1 base from V and 6 bases from J, with 10 bases between. CDR1 MNHNS and CDR2 SASEGT come from the germline V gene. The CDR3 has 14 amino acids. The CDR3 here is CASSEGQDFQPQHF. CDR3 sequence (DNA): TGTGCCAGCAGTGAAGGACAGGATTTTCAGCCCCAGCATTTT.

The J gene is TRBJ1-1, the V gene TRBV6-1; D ambiguous. Germline V gives CDR1 MNHNS, CDR2 SASEGT. V was pared by 6 bases and J by 0 bases, with 11 bases between. This CDR3 has 14 residues. The DNA of the CDR3 is TGTGCCAGCAGCACACAACAGATGAACACTGAAGCTTTCTTT. Its translation is CASSTQQMNTEAFF.

The chain carries TRBV11-1 and TRBJ2-2; perhaps TRBD1 as D (5 bases). V lost 0 bases, J lost 0 bases, and 5 bases lay in between. This CDR3 spans 15 amino acids. Looked up from germline, CDR1 is SGHAT and CDR2 is FQDESV (reference sequence). As DNA, the CDR3 is TGTGCCAGCAGCTTAGCGGGGCCGAACACCGGGGAGCTGTTTTTT. Amino acids: CASSLAGPNTGELFF.

This clone showed up just once. This chain uses TRBV7-6 with TRBJ1-1; 8 nucleotides agree with TRBD1. Germline-derived CDR1 and CDR2 are SGHVS and FNYEAQ. This CDR3 region has 15 residues. With 3 bases clipped from V and 4 bases from J, the junction kept 7 bases outside the gene matches. CDR3 nucleotide sequence: TGTGCCAGCAGCTTTTCCGGACAGGGTGGCACTGAAGCTTTCTTT. It translates to CASSFSGQGGTEAFF.

The V call is TRBV5-1, the J call TRBJ2-7; 10 nucleotides align to TRBD2. The CDR3 extends over 15 amino acids. Trimming at V came to 0 bases and at J to 7 bases, leaving 7 bases not matched to a gene. Germline CDR1 is SGHRS and CDR2 is YFSETQ. CDR3 residues: CASSLEAGGPGEQYF. The CDR3 bases are TGCGCCAGCAGCTTGGAAGCGGGGGGGCCCGGTGAGCAGTACTTC.

The table lists this clone with a count of one. V usage is TRBV9 and J usage is TRBJ2-1; 11 nucleotides agree with TRBD1. The CDR3 length is 15 residues. The J segment lost 6 bases and the V segment lost 3 bases, leaving 5 bases of the junction unmatched. In germline, CDR1 is SGDLS, CDR2 YYNGEE. CDR3 in amino acids: CASSDGQGAFNEQFF. The CDR3 nucleotides are TGTGCCAGCAGCGACGGACAGGGGGCGTTCAATGAGCAGTTCTTC.

The chain carries TRBV11-3 and TRBJ2-7, with a possible D match to TRBD1 (6 bases). This CDR3 is 14 amino acids long. CDR1 and CDR2 from the germline V gene are SGHNT and YENEEA. V was clipped by 5 bases and J by 5 bases, with 16 bases between them. This CDR3 is CASSIQGARDEQYF. CDR3 DNA sequence: TGTGCCAGCAGCATACAGGGAGCGCGCGACGAGCAGTACTTC.

The V call is TRBV5-4, the J call TRBJ1-1; D gene unclear. Germline V CDR1 and CDR2: SGHNT, YYREEE (reference sequence). V lost 2 bases and J lost 5, with 13 bases in between. This CDR3 spans 14 amino acids. The CDR3 loop reads CASSLAKGGTEAFF. The DNA for the CDR3 is TGTGCCAGCAGCTTAGCAAAGGGAGGGACTGAAGCTTTCTTT.

A few counts support this clone. This chain connects TRBV11-2 to TRBJ1-4; D unclear. The CDR3 spans 15 residues. From germline, CDR1 is SGHAT and CDR2 FQNNGV. The V gene lost 2 bases and the J gene lost 8 bases, with 15 bases spanning the gap. The CDR3 DNA sequence: TGTGCCAGCAGCTTATTTGGCTACCCGGGGGAAAAACTGTTTTTT. Encoded protein: CASSLFGYPGEKLFF.

This clone was detected only once. The junction shows a germline mismatch at one end, possibly a read error. V and J are TRBV7-7 and TRBJ2-5; TRBD2 matches at 10 bases. Germline lookup yields CDR1 SSHAT and CDR2 FNYEAQ (reference sequence). CDR3 length: 14 amino acids. This chain's CDR3 is CASSSGLASETQYF. The DNA of the CDR3 is TGTGCTAGCAGCTCGGGACTAGCGTCAGAGACCCAGTACTTC.

The J gene is TRBJ1-1, the V gene TRBV25-1; the D is unclear. Germline V gene data show CDR1 as MGHDK and CDR2 as SYGVNS. The V and J ends lost 1 base and 1 base respectively, with 7 bases between them. The CDR3 has 14 residues. The DNA for the CDR3 is TGTGCCAGCAGTGAATCCCCTTCGAACACTGAAGCTTTCTTT. It translates to CASSESPSNTEAFF.

The genes are TRBV6-1 and TRBJ2-7; TRBD1 matches 9 bases. Per germline, CDR1 MNHNS and CDR2 SASEGT. The CDR3 sequence is 15 residues long. J was trimmed by 0 bases and V by 3 bases; bases with no gene match: 3. The CDR3 spells CASSDLTGGSYEQYF. DNA of the CDR3: TGTGCCAGCAGTGACCTGACAGGGGGCTCCTACGAGCAGTACTTC.

The CDR3 here is CATSVDRGDGYTF. CDR3 in DNA: TGTGCCACCAGCGTTGACAGGGGAGATGGCTACACCTTC. This chain uses TRBV15 with TRBJ1-2, with 8 bases lining up with TRBD1. CDR3 length: 13 residues. Germline assignment: CDR1 LNHNV and CDR2 YYDKDF (reference sequence). V lost 5 bases and J lost 6; bases outside the gene matches: 5.

This clone was detected only a few times. The rearrangement links TRBV11-3 to TRBJ2-1; 7 bases map to TRBD2. The CDR3 sequence is 17 residues long. With V trimmed by 0 bases and J by 2 bases, 7 bases remained unmatched. CDR1 is SGHNT and CDR2 is YENEEA in the germline V gene. The DNA for the CDR3 is TGTGCCAGCAGCTTAGATTTGTCAGCGGGGACCTACAATGAGCAGTTCTTC. Protein product: CASSLDLSAGTYNEQFF.

This chain uses TRBV5-1 with TRBJ1-1; 8 bases align to TRBD1. With 4 bases clipped from V and 1 base from J, the junction kept 6 bases outside the gene matches. The germline V gene has CDR1 SGHRS and CDR2 YFSETQ. The CDR3 consists of 15 residues. This CDR3 reads CASSTGQAGNTEAFF. The CDR3 DNA reads TGCGCCAGCAGCACGGGACAGGCGGGGAACACTGAAGCTTTCTTT. Filled out from reference TRBV5-1 and TRBJ1-1, the complete variable domain reads KAGVTQTPRYLIKTRGQQVTLSCSPISGHRSVSWYQQTPGQGLQFLFEYFSETQRNKGNFPGRFSGRQFSNSRSEMNVSTLELGDSALYLCASSTGQAGNTEAFFGQGTRLTVV.

The chain is built from TRBV6-1 and TRBJ1-1, with D unclear. CDR1 is MNHNS and CDR2 is SASEGT in the germline V gene. CDR3 length: 14 amino acids. With 3 bases removed from V and 1 base from J, the gap between germline ends came to 9 bases. CDR3 protein: CASSDQWANTEAFF. The CDR3, as DNA: TGTGCCAGCAGTGATCAATGGGCGAACACTGAAGCTTTCTTT.